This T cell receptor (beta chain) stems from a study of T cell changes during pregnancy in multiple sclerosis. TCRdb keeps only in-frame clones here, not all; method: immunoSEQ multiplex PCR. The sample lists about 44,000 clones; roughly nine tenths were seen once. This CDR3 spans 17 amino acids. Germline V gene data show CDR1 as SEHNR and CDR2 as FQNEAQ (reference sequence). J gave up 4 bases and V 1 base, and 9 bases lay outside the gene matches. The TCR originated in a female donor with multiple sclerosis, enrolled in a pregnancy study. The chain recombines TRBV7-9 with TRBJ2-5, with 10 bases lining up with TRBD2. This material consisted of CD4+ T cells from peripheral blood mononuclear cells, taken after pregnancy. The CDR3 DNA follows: TGTGCCAGCAGCTTAGGGACTAGCGGCACCTTAAGAGAGACCCAGTACTTC. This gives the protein CASSLGTSGTLRETQYF.